This is a list of T cell receptor beta chains from one sample in a study of cytomegalovirus exposure and HLA in healthy donors. Generated by immunoSEQ multiplex PCR, the TCRdb table keeps only in-frame clones and is missing some. The repertoire has some 120,000 clones, 55% to 80% of them found once; the top ten carry 2% to 2.5%. Sequencing was carried out using PBMCs. Receptors originate from a woman aged 30 to 39 in good health and CMV-seronegative. CDR3s include the opening cysteine and the closing phenylalanine or tryptophan. Each record gives: J gene, V gene, D gene, clone size, CDR3 DNA, CDR3 protein. D genes are given only for firm matches. Size tells how often a clone was seen (once, few, many) or the class of an expanded clone, and some rows leave it out.

TRBJ1-1 TRBV15 NA NA TGTGCCACCAGCAGATTAGGGGCAACTGAAGCTTTCTTT CATSRLGATEAFF
TRBJ1-1 TRBV4-3 NA few TGCGCCAGCAGCCAAGACTTCGGGGGAAGGAACACTGAAGCTTTCTTT CASSQDFGGRNTEAFF
TRBJ2-7 TRBV6-6 TRBD2 NA TGTGCCAGCAGTCCTGATACCACTAGCGGGATCTACGAGCAGTACTTC CASSPDTTSGIYEQYF
TRBJ2-7 TRBV5-6 TRBD1 NA TGTGCCAGCAGCGAGGAGGGGACAGGGGTGTTCTACGAGCAGTACTTC CASSEEGTGVFYEQYF
TRBJ2-7 TRBV10-3 TRBD2 NA TGTGCCATCAGTGAGGCGGGGGTGGGGGGAGGCTCCTACGAGCAGTACTTC CAISEAGVGGGSYEQYF
TRBJ1-2 TRBV5-6 TRBD1 NA TGTGCCAGTAGAGGACAGGGGGCGCGTCTTTCCGGCTACACCTTC CASRGQGARLSGYTF
TRBJ2-1 TRBV10-3 TRBD2 few TGTGCCATCAGGCCCGGACTAGCGGTCACCTACAATGAGCAGTTCTTC CAIRPGLAVTYNEQFF
TRBJ2-7 TRBV4-2 TRBD2 few TGTGCCAGCAGCCAAGAAGATTTTAGCGGGATCTACGAGCAGTACTTC CASSQEDFSGIYEQYF
TRBJ1-4 TRBV13 TRBD1 NA TGTGCCAGCAGCTTAGGGGACAGGGTTTGCGAAAAACTGTTTTTT CASSLGDRVCEKLFF
TRBJ2-7 TRBV4-3 TRBD1 NA TGCGCCAGCAGCCACCAAACAGGGGAAACCACCTACGAGCAGTACTTC CASSHQTGETTYEQYF
TRBJ1-5 TRBV28 NA NA TGTGCCAGCAGTCCTAGTGGAAATCAGCCCCAGCATTTT CASSPSGNQPQHF
TRBJ2-3 TRBV6-5 TRBD2 NA TGTGCCAGCAGTTCCAAGCGGGGGAGGGGCACAGATACGCAGTATTTT CASSSKRGRGTDTQYF
TRBJ2-1 TRBV28 NA NA TGTGCCAGCAGTTCTAGAAATGAGCAGTTCTTC CASSSRNEQFF
TRBJ2-3 TRBV5-1 NA NA TGCGCCACCAGGCAGGTCCCAACCCTTACAGATACGCAGTATTTT CATRQVPTLTDTQYF
TRBJ2-1 TRBV4-1 TRBD2 few TGCGCCAGCAGCCAAGTGCTAGCGGGAGAGGACAATGAGCAGTTCTTC CASSQVLAGEDNEQFF
TRBJ1-1 TRBV6-5 NA NA TGTGCCAGCAGTTACAGTGGGGGGAGCACTGAAGCTTTCTTT CASSYSGGSTEAFF
TRBJ2-3 TRBV10-1 TRBD2 NA TGCGCCAGCAGTGAGGTCGGGGGGTTTGCAGATACGCAGTATTTT CASSEVGGFADTQYF
TRBJ2-1 TRBV6-6 NA many TGTGCCAGCAGTTACCCTGCGAGATTAGGGGATGAGCAGTTCTTC CASSYPARLGDEQFF
TRBJ2-1 TRBV29-1 NA NA TGCAGCGCCACTGGTTCAATTGAGCAGTTCTTC CSATGSIEQFF
TRBJ1-1 TRBV5-8 NA once TGTGCCAGCTTTCGGGGTGCGGGCACTGAAGCTTTCTTT CASFRGAGTEAFF
TRBJ2-1 TRBV5-1 TRBD2 NA TGCGCCAGCAGCTTGGTAGGGTCTAGCGGTCTCAATGAGCAGTTCTTC CASSLVGSSGLNEQFF
TRBJ1-2 TRBV9 NA NA TGTGCCAGCAGCGGACAGGCACTCCCCTCTAACTATGGCTACACCTTC CASSGQALPSNYGYTF
TRBJ2-2 TRBV15 NA NA TGTGCCACCAGCAGAGATCTAGCTACCGGGGAGCTGTTTTTT CATSRDLATGELFF
TRBJ2-7 TRBV7-2 TRBD2 NA TGTGCCAGCCAAACGGGGGTAGCGGGAGTTTACGAGCAGTACTTC CASQTGVAGVYEQYF
TRBJ1-1 TRBV10-3 NA NA TGTGCCATCAGTGGGGCAGGTAGGGGCGGCACTGAAGCTTTCTTT CAISGAGRGGTEAFF
TRBJ2-7 TRBV14 NA few TGTGCCAGCAGCCCCCGGGGACATTACTACGAGCAGTACTTC CASSPRGHYYEQYF
TRBJ2-7 TRBV19 NA few TGTGCCAGTAGTATGGAGGGAATCTACGAGCAGTACTTC CASSMEGIYEQYF
TRBJ1-5 TRBV18 NA NA NA CASSPSGFLENNQPQHF
TRBJ2-7 TRBV4-1 NA few TGCGCCAGCAGCCACGTCCACGAGCAGTACTTC CASSHVHEQYF
TRBJ2-1 TRBV6-4 TRBD2 NA TGTGCCAGCAGTGAGGGCCTAGCGGGAGGGCCGAATGAGCAGTTCTTC CASSEGLAGGPNEQFF
TRBJ1-2 TRBV30 TRBD1 once TGTGCCTGGAGTGGGGACAGGGTCTACAGTGACTATGGCTACACCTTC CAWSGDRVYSDYGYTF
TRBJ2-7 TRBV5-1 NA NA TGCGCCAGCAGTCCAGACAACTACGAGCAGTACTTC CASSPDNYEQYF
TRBJ2-2 TRBV7-9 NA few TGTGCCAGCAGCTTATCGACGGGAGCGGTCACCGGGGAGCTGTTTTTT CASSLSTGAVTGELFF
TRBJ1-5 TRBV28 NA few TGTGCCAGCAGTTTTGTCCCCGGTACAGCTGATCAGCCCCAGCATTTT CASSFVPGTADQPQHF
TRBJ2-3 TRBV6-1 TRBD1 NA TGTGCCAGCAGTGACCCGGGACAGGGTGTCAATACGCAGTATTTT CASSDPGQGVNTQYF
TRBJ1-5 TRBV21-1 NA NA TGTGCCAGCAGCAAAAACCCTCAGGAATATAGCAATCAGCCCCAGCATTTT CASSKNPQEYSNQPQHF
TRBJ2-5 TRBV9 TRBD1 NA TGTGCCAGCAGCTCCGGGACAGTACAAGAGACCCAGTACTTC CASSSGTVQETQYF
TRBJ2-1 TRBV7-3 NA NA TGTGCCAGCAGCTCCAGCAGGGACAATGAGCAGTTCTTC CASSSSRDNEQFF
TRBJ2-7 TRBV6-5 NA NA TGTGCCAGCAGTTATGACAAGTACTACGAGCAGTACTTC CASSYDKYYEQYF
TRBJ2-6 TRBV19 NA NA TGTGCCAGTAGTAGACAACATTCTGGGGCCAACGTCCTGACTTTC CASSRQHSGANVLTF
TRBJ1-4 TRBV19 TRBD1 few TGTGCCAGTAGTCGACAGGGTCGGGTTGAAAAACTGTTTTTT CASSRQGRVEKLFF
TRBJ1-1 TRBV6-1 TRBD1 NA TGTGCCAGCAGCCGGGACAGAGGGAACACTGAAGCTTTCTTT CASSRDRGNTEAFF
TRBJ2-1 TRBV5-6 NA NA TGTGCCAGCAGCTTGGCCGAGAGGATACGGCAGTTCTTC CASSLAERIRQFF
TRBJ2-7 TRBV2 TRBD1 few TGTGCCAGCGTGGACAGGGGACCCTACGAGCAGTACTTC CASVDRGPYEQYF
TRBJ2-7 TRBV10-3 NA NA TGTGCCATCCGAGCGACAGACTCCTACGAGCAGTACTTC CAIRATDSYEQYF
TRBJ2-2 TRBV5-1 NA NA TGCGCCAGCAGCTTGGGGCGCAGGGAGAACACCGGGGAGCTGTTTTTT CASSLGRRENTGELFF
TRBJ1-4 TRBV2 NA NA TGTGCCAGCAGTGACCGGGTGGCTAATGAAAACCTGTTTTTT CASSDRVANENLFF
TRBJ2-3 TRBV10-3 TRBD2 few TGTGCCACCGGGACTAGCGGGAGGGAAGATACGCAGTATTTT CATGTSGREDTQYF
TRBJ2-7 TRBV30 NA NA TGTGCCTGGGACAGAGCCTTCTACGAGCAGTACTTC CAWDRAFYEQYF
TRBJ2-1 TRBV4-3 NA NA TGCGCCAGCAGCCAAGACAGGGGCGTTAGTGAGCAGTTCTTC CASSQDRGVSEQFF